The 31 T cell receptor beta chains reported below all come from one sample, sequenced in a study of blood T cells in healthy people across ages. Primers used in a second PCR of about 7 to 12 cycles were a sample-barcoded 5' primer and a J-beta primer mix. Via MiXCR, TCRdb re-called the 5' RACE reads, giving one row per CDR3 protein. The sample lists hundreds of thousands of distinct CDR3 sequences, about 24% seen once, with under 9% in the top ten. The same sample was also studied in work on T cells of mothers and their children.

The sequenced sample consisted of blood. These TCRs come from a boy between 10 and 17 years old in good health.

This clonotype was seen a handful of times. V gene TRBV3-1 combines with J gene TRBJ1-5; D is undetermined. Germline lookup yields CDR1 LGHDT and CDR2 YNNKEL (reference sequence). This CDR3 region has 15 residues. V dropped 1 base and J dropped 1 base, with 8 bases sitting between them. CDR3 in DNA: TGTGCCAGCAGCCAAGGAAGGGAAAGCAATCAGCCCCAGCATTTT. Translation gives CASSQGRESNQPQHF. The full variable domain, with the rest looked up from reference TRBV3-1 and TRBJ1-5, is DTAVSQTPKYLVTQMGNDKSIKCEQNLGHDTMYWYKQDSKKFLKIMFSYNNKELIINETVPNRFSPKSPDKAHLNLHINSLELGDSAVYFCASSQGRESNQPQHFGDGTRLSIL.

In this sample, this clonotype turned up a few times. The CDR3 reads CASSHTGQGGNEQYF. CDR3 DNA sequence: TGCGCCAGCAGCCACACAGGGCAAGGTGGGAACGAGCAGTACTTC. This chain links TRBV5-1 with TRBJ2-7; D is perhaps TRBD1 (6 bases). V shed 4 bases and J shed 5 bases, with 19 bases lying between them. Germline lookup yields CDR1 SGHRS and CDR2 YFSETQ. The CDR3 runs to 15 residues. Variable domain in full (rest from reference TRBV5-1 and TRBJ2-7): KAGVTQTPRYLIKTRGQQVTLSCSPISGHRSVSWYQQTPGQGLQFLFEYFSETQRNKGNFPGRFSGRQFSNSRSEMNVSTLELGDSALYLCASSHTGQGGNEQYFGPGTRLTVT.

The chain carries TRBV27 and TRBJ2-5; 8 bases fit TRBD2. Germline CDR1 MNHEY, CDR2 SMNVEV (reference sequence). The CDR3 consists of 20 residues. Trimming cost V 0 bases and J 4 bases; bases outside gene matches: 19. The CDR3 reads CASSLSRFAAGGPGLETQYF. The CDR3 DNA reads TGTGCCAGCAGTTTATCCCGGTTTGCGGCGGGGGGACCGGGTCTAGAGACCCAGTACTTC.

The chain links TRBV3-1 to TRBJ2-1; the D gene is possibly TRBD2 (6 bases). V was clipped by 3 bases and J by 4 bases, with 19 bases between them. CDR1 and CDR2 (germline): LGHDT, YNNKEL (reference sequence). This CDR3 has 17 amino acids. This CDR3 is CASSQDSTSRLYNEQFF. The CDR3, as DNA: TGTGCCAGCAGCCAGGATAGTACTAGCAGGTTATACAATGAGCAGTTCTTC.

This clonotype was counted only a few times. The chain joins TRBV6-1 to TRBJ2-3, with no clear D. V shed 1 base and J shed 3 bases, with 11 bases lying between them. The CDR3 extends over 15 amino acids. Germline values: CDR1 MNHNS, CDR2 SASEGT. The chain's CDR3 is CASSEVGIKTDTQYF. DNA of the CDR3: TGTGCCAGCAGTGAAGTGGGCATAAAAACAGATACGCAGTATTTT.

This clonotype was seen more than once but under ten times. The chain is built from TRBV7-2 and TRBJ1-3; 7 bases agree with TRBD1. The trim removed 6 bases at V and 2 bases at J, leaving 10 bases unmatched. This CDR3 region has 16 residues. Germline V gene data show CDR1 as SGHTA and CDR2 as FQGNSA. The DNA of the CDR3 is TGTGCCAGCAGTTCCCTTGGGACAGCACCTGGAAACACCATATATTTT. Translation: CASSSLGTAPGNTIYF.

With respect to this clonotype: Germline and junction disagree at one end, which may indicate a read error. The gene calls are TRBV7-9 and TRBJ1-2; no clear D. Germline V gene data show CDR1 as SEHNR and CDR2 as FQNEAQ (reference sequence). CDR3 length: 15 residues. This CDR3 is CSSSLAGLSNYGYTF. CDR3 coding DNA: TGTTCCAGCAGCTTAGCCGGCCTTTCTAACTATGGCTACACCTTC.

This clonotype was recorded at least ten times. The V gene is TRBV7-9, the J gene TRBJ2-5, with a weak D call TRBD2 (5 bases). Germline loops: CDR1 SEHNR, CDR2 FQNEAQ (reference sequence). Trimming shortened V by 0 bases and J by 11 bases, and 13 bases separated the two germline ends. The CDR3 runs 13 residues. The CDR3 nucleotides are TGTGCCAGCAGCTTAGCGGAGCGGAATGAGCAGTACTTC. Its translation is CASSLAERNEQYF.

This clonotype was observed a handful of times. The chain uses TRBV18 and TRBJ2-7; D ambiguous. The CDR3 loop spans 12 amino acids. Trimming took off 3 bases at V and 6 bases at J, with 9 bases between the two ends. CDR1 KGHSH and CDR2 LQKENI come from the germline V gene. The CDR3 is CASSPGNAEQYF. The CDR3 nucleotides are TGTGCCAGCTCACCGGGAAACGCCGAGCAGTACTTC.

This clonotype was seen only a few times. The rearrangement links TRBV28 to TRBJ2-5; 8 bases align to TRBD1. The junction had 5 bases not matched to a gene; V was cut back by 5 bases and J by 3 bases. In germline, CDR1 is MDHEN, CDR2 SYDVKM. The length of the CDR3 is 14 residues. CDR3 in amino acids: CASSPWTGKETQYF. The DNA of the CDR3 is TGTGCCAGCAGTCCCTGGACAGGGAAAGAGACCCAGTACTTC.

DNA for the CDR3: TGTGCCAGCAGCCAAAAAGGGTATGGCTACACCTTC. It encodes CASSQKGYGYTF. The chain carries TRBV3-1 and TRBJ1-2; D gene ambiguous. This CDR3 comprises 12 residues. The germline gives CDR1 LGHDT, CDR2 YNNKEL (reference sequence). V was clipped by 2 bases and J by 5 bases, with 6 bases between them.

This clonotype showed up just once. The chain links TRBV20-1 to TRBJ1-1, with D perhaps matching TRBD1 (5 bases). The CDR3 has 13 residues. Per the germline V gene, CDR1 is DFQATT and CDR2 is SNEGSKA (reference sequence). The ends were cut back, 6 bases at V and 4 bases at J, with 15 bases in the middle. DNA for the CDR3: TGCAGTGCGGTTCGGGACCCGGTCACTGAAGCTTTCTTT. This gives the protein CSAVRDPVTEAFF.

This clonotype has at least ten counts. Here the CDR3 reads CASSLGTGGSYNEQFF. Here the CDR3 DNA reads TGTGCCAGCAGTTTAGGGACAGGGGGCTCCTACAATGAGCAGTTCTTC. V usage is TRBV12-3 or TRBV12-4 and J usage is TRBJ2-1, with 10 positions matching TRBD1. Trimming at V came to 1 base and at J to 0 bases, leaving 0 bases not matched to a gene. The CDR3 is 16 residues long.

The chain is built from TRBV7-9 and TRBJ2-5; 7 positions agree with TRBD1. Germline V gene data show CDR1 as SEHNR and CDR2 as FQNEAQ (reference sequence). Germline trimming cut 1 base from V and 5 bases from J; bases unmatched to any gene: 7. The CDR3 loop spans 15 amino acids. DNA of the CDR3: TGTGCCAGCAGCTTAGAGGGGGCCCTGGGCGAGACCCAGTACTTC. Translated, it gives CASSLEGALGETQYF.

The CDR3 is CASSTGSGQFF. As DNA, the CDR3 is TGTGCCAGCAGCACGGGGTCGGGACAGTTCTTC. The chain links TRBV27 to TRBJ2-5; D possibly corresponds to TRBD2 (5 bases). The last part of the DNA fits TRBJ2-1 better; the J call may be wrong. CDR3 length equals 11 residues. Germline V gene data show CDR1 as MNHEY and CDR2 as SMNVEV (reference sequence).

The rearrangement links TRBV28 to TRBJ2-5, with D tentatively TRBD1 (5 bases). Trimming shortened V by 6 bases and J by 0 bases, and 20 bases separated the two germline ends. The germline CDR1 and CDR2 sequences are MDHEN and SYDVKM. This CDR3 has 17 amino acids. This CDR3 is CASRPSGAKVHQETQYF. CDR3 DNA: TGTGCCAGCAGACCAAGTGGGGCGAAGGTACACCAAGAGACCCAGTACTTC.

This chain links TRBV20-1 with TRBJ2-1; 11 bases align to TRBD2. There are 19 residues in the CDR3. Looked up from germline, CDR1 is DFQATT and CDR2 is SNEGSKA (reference sequence). V shed 0 bases, J shed 4 bases, and the junction held 14 bases outside the gene matches. CDR3 in DNA: TGCAGTGCTAGAGACGGGGGTTCTAAACTAGCGGGAGATTACAATGAGCAGTTCTTC. This sequence encodes CSARDGGSKLAGDYNEQFF.

J is TRBJ1-2 and V is TRBV11-2; no reliable D call. Trimming cost V 0 bases and J 8 bases, with 16 bases left between them. This CDR3 comprises 15 residues. CDR1 is SGHAT and CDR2 is FQNNGV in the germline V gene. CDR3 sequence reads: CASSLDHVGSFGYTF. CDR3 nucleotides: TGTGCCAGCAGCTTAGATCACGTGGGATCGTTCGGCTACACCTTC. The full variable domain, completed using reference TRBV11-2 and TRBJ1-2, is EAGVAQSPRYKIIEKRQSVAFWCNPISGHATLYWYQQILGQGPKLLIQFQNNGVVDDSQLPKDRFSAERLKGVDSTLKIQPAKLEDSAVYLCASSLDHVGSFGYTFGSGTRLTVV.

The chain has TRBV27 and TRBJ2-3; TRBD2 aligns across 9 bases. The V gene end was trimmed by 4 bases and the J gene end by 5 bases; junction bases not matched to a gene: 10. The CDR3 consists of 16 residues. Germline assignment: CDR1 MNHEY and CDR2 SMNVEV (reference sequence). This chain's CDR3 is CASSSPGTSHRDTQYF. The CDR3 DNA follows: TGTGCCAGCAGTTCGCCCGGGACTAGCCACCGAGATACGCAGTATTTT.

The V gene is TRBV5-1, the J gene TRBJ1-1; 8 bases fit TRBD1. The germline V gene has CDR1 SGHRS and CDR2 YFSETQ. The CDR3 extends over 14 amino acids. The J segment lost 5 bases and the V segment lost 0 bases, leaving 3 bases of the junction unmatched. The CDR3 loop reads CASSLEWTGTEAFF. The CDR3 region has the DNA TGCGCCAGCAGCTTGGAGTGGACAGGGACTGAAGCTTTCTTT.

The chain joins TRBV12-3 or TRBV12-4 to TRBJ2-3; the match to TRBD2 covers 7 bases. This CDR3 has 14 residues. J lost 15 bases, V lost 4 bases, and 16 bases had no gene match. The DNA for the CDR3 is TGTGCCAGCAGTTCTCTAGCGGCCGTAGATACGGAATATTTT. Translating it yields CASSSLAAVDTEYF.

The chain joins TRBV4-1 to TRBJ2-5; D is undetermined. Germline V gene data show CDR1 as MGHRA and CDR2 as YSYEKL. Trimming stripped 1 base from V and 4 bases from J, with 7 bases between. The CDR3 is 13 residues long. The CDR3 spells CASSQGATETQYF. CDR3 nucleotide sequence: TGCGCCAGCAGCCAAGGGGCCACAGAGACCCAGTACTTC.

Only a few counts were recorded for this clonotype. The chain recombines TRBV4-2 with TRBJ2-5, with D unresolved. Trimming left V 0 bases short and J 5 bases short, with 10 bases between. This CDR3 has 14 residues. CDR1 LGHNA and CDR2 YNFKEQ come from the germline V gene. The CDR3 here is CASSQDPRTETQYF. The DNA for the CDR3 is TGTGCCAGCAGCCAAGATCCCCGAACCGAGACCCAGTACTTC.

With respect to this clonotype: The junction shows a germline mismatch at one end, possibly a read error. This chain's CDR3 is CGVDTGGNTEAFF. Written as DNA, the CDR3 is TGCGGCGTTGATACAGGGGGTAACACTGAAGCTTTCTTT. The V call is TRBV29-1, the J call TRBJ1-1; 8 nucleotides align to TRBD1. CDR1 is SQVTM, CDR2 ANQGSEA, per germline. This CDR3 is built from 13 residues.

This clonotype was recorded a few times. This CDR3 reads CASEGQANYEQYF. CDR3 nucleotides: TGTGCCAGCGAAGGTCAGGCTAACTACGAGCAGTACTTC. The chain employs TRBV2 and TRBJ2-7; no clear D. V dropped 8 bases and J dropped 3 bases, with 14 bases sitting between them. Per germline, CDR1 SNHLY and CDR2 FYNNEI. This CDR3 is built from 13 residues.

The CDR3 coding sequence is TGTGCCAGCCGGATAAGGGACACCGGGGAGCTGTTTTTT. Encoded protein: CASRIRDTGELFF. The chain is built from TRBV2 and TRBJ2-2; D gene unclear. Deletions cut 8 bases from V and 3 bases from J, with 10 bases between. The germline V gene has CDR1 SNHLY and CDR2 FYNNEI. The CDR3 runs to 13 residues.

A few counts support this clonotype. The chain joins TRBV14 to TRBJ2-1; D not resolved. CDR1 SGHDN and CDR2 FVKESK come from the germline V gene. Between the trimmed V and J ends, which lost 1 base and 3 bases, there was a span of 4 bases. CDR3 length: 13 residues. The CDR3 reads CASSQVLYNEQFF. The CDR3 DNA is TGTGCCAGCAGCCAAGTCCTCTACAATGAGCAGTTCTTC.

The chain combines TRBV5-1 with TRBJ2-1; no clear D. Trimming stripped 4 bases from V and 2 bases from J, with 13 bases between. Germline V gene data show CDR1 as SGHRS and CDR2 as YFSETQ. The CDR3 covers 15 residues. CDR3: CASSSKTLTYNEQFF. The CDR3 nucleotides read TGCGCCAGCAGCAGCAAGACACTTACCTACAATGAGCAGTTCTTC.

This clonotype was counted a few times. The chain recombines TRBV28 with TRBJ2-3; TRBD2 matches 16 bases. The CDR3 is made up of 18 amino acids. The germline V gene has CDR1 MDHEN and CDR2 SYDVKM. V lost 2 bases, J lost 6 bases, and 8 bases stayed unmatched. The CDR3 region is CASSLRGLAGGTSDTQYF. CDR3 nucleotides: TGTGCCAGCAGTTTAAGGGGACTAGCGGGAGGGACGAGTGATACGCAGTATTTT. The variable domain in full, with the rest retrieved from reference TRBV28 and TRBJ2-3, is DVKVTQSSRYLVKRTGEKVFLECVQDMDHENMFWYRQDPGLGLRLIYFSYDVKMKEKGDIPEGYSVSREKKERFSLILESASTNQTSMYLCASSLRGLAGGTSDTQYFGPGTRLTVL.

The chain joins TRBV2 to TRBJ2-2, with D possibly being TRBD1 (6 bases). The CDR3 totals 13 residues. The V gene lost 1 base and the J gene lost 7 bases, with 7 bases spanning the gap. From germline, CDR1 is SNHLY and CDR2 FYNNEI. The CDR3 sequence is CASSEEGGGELFF. As DNA, the CDR3 is TGTGCCAGCAGTGAAGAAGGGGGCGGGGAGCTGTTTTTT.

This clonotype came up a few times. This chain links TRBV11-2 with TRBJ1-1; D uncertain. From germline, CDR1 is SGHAT and CDR2 FQNNGV. The CDR3 is made up of 14 amino acids. Trimming shortened V by 3 bases and J by 6 bases, and 14 bases separated the two germline ends. Written as DNA, the CDR3 is TGTGCCAGCAGCTTTTCGGCGTCAGGCGCTGAAGCTTTCTTT. This codes for CASSFSASGAEAFF.